These T cell receptor beta chains were read from a single sample in a study of cytomegalovirus exposure and HLA in healthy donors. This table comes from immunoSEQ multiplex PCR, and its TCRdb copy is limited to in-frame clones, with some not included. This table holds 160,000 or so clones, roughly 79% found once. The material sequenced was PBMCs. These receptors all come from a woman in her late teens or twenties in good health and CMV-seropositive. Each CDR3 is given with its conserved first and last residue. The D gene is left open where the match is weak. Rows give clone size only sometimes, using once, few, many, or a class for an expanded clone.

J: TRBJ1-4
V: TRBV10-3
size: NA
length: 16
D: NA
DNA: TGTGCCATCAGTGAGTCGATAGGGGCCGGGGGTGAAAAACTGTTTTTT
CDR3: CAISESIGAGGEKLFF

J: TRBJ2-2
V: TRBV27
size: NA
length: 14
D: NA
DNA: TGTGCCAGCAGTTTTGAGGGGAACACCGGGGAGCTGTTTTTT
CDR3: CASSFEGNTGELFF

J: TRBJ2-7
V: TRBV7-8
size: NA
length: 17
D: TRBD2
DNA: TGTGCCAGCAGCTTAAGTCTGCTAGCGGGGTTCACCTACGAGCAGTACTTC
CDR3: CASSLSLLAGFTYEQYF

J: TRBJ2-1
V: TRBV7-6
size: NA
length: 13
D: NA
DNA: TGTGCCAGCAGTGTGCCTAGTTTCCATGAGCAGTTCTTC
CDR3: CASSVPSFHEQFF

J: TRBJ2-1
V: TRBV9
size: NA
length: 15
D: NA
DNA: TGTGCCAGCAGCACTCAGACGGACTATTGGAATGAGCAGTTCTTC
CDR3: CASSTQTDYWNEQFF

J: TRBJ2-6
V: TRBV7-2
size: NA
length: 17
D: NA
DNA: TGTGCCAGCAGCTTTGGGGGCCCACGTTCTGGGGCCAACGTCCTGACTTTC
CDR3: CASSFGGPRSGANVLTF

J: TRBJ1-1
V: TRBV5-4
size: NA
length: 18
D: TRBD1
DNA: TGTGCCAGCAGCTTGGTTTCGGGACAGGGGACGGGGGACACTGAAGCTTTCTTT
CDR3: CASSLVSGQGTGDTEAFF

J: TRBJ1-1
V: TRBV25-1
size: NA
length: 14
D: NA
DNA: TGTGCCAGCAGCCTGAGTTGGGGCCTTCATGAAGCTTTCTTT
CDR3: CASSLSWGLHEAFF

J: TRBJ1-2
V: TRBV28
size: NA
length: 12
D: NA
DNA: TGTGCCAGCAGTTTATCCAGGGCTGGCTACACCTTC
CDR3: CASSLSRAGYTF

J: TRBJ1-2
V: TRBV5-8
size: NA
length: 14
D: NA
DNA: TGTGCCAGCAGCTTGGTACCAGGGGACTATGGCTACACCTTC
CDR3: CASSLVPGDYGYTF

J: TRBJ2-7
V: TRBV18
size: NA
length: 16
D: NA
DNA: TGTGCCAGCTCACCACAACGGTTAGGTGGGGCGTTCGAGCAGTACTTC
CDR3: CASSPQRLGGAFEQYF

J: TRBJ2-2
V: TRBV6-1
size: NA
length: 17
D: NA
DNA: TGTGCCAGCAGTGAAGCGCTTCACAGAGGGTTGTTCCGGGAGCTGTTTTTT
CDR3: CASSEALHRGLFRELFF

J: TRBJ2-7
V: TRBV6-5
size: NA
length: 14
D: NA
DNA: TGTGCCAGCAGGAAGGGCAGGGGATCCTACGAGCAGTACTTC
CDR3: CASRKGRGSYEQYF

J: TRBJ2-2
V: TRBV6-5
size: NA
length: 14
D: NA
DNA: TGTGCCAGCAGCTGGGGACACAACACCGGGGAGCTGTTTTTT
CDR3: CASSWGHNTGELFF

J: TRBJ2-1
V: TRBV27
size: NA
length: 15
D: TRBD1
DNA: TGTGCCAGCAGTCCCGGGACAGGGGGTAGGTATGAGCAGTTCTTC
CDR3: CASSPGTGGRYEQFF

J: TRBJ1-2
V: TRBV30
size: NA
length: 14
D: NA
DNA: TGTGCCTGGAGTGTTGGAGGGGGGGGAGGTGGCTACACCTTC
CDR3: CAWSVGGGGGGYTF

J: TRBJ2-5
V: TRBV7-3
size: NA
length: 14
D: TRBD2
DNA: TGTGCCAGCAGCCGAGGACTAGGCCAAGAGACCCAGTACTTC
CDR3: CASSRGLGQETQYF

J: TRBJ1-6
V: TRBV6-4
size: NA
length: 17
D: TRBD1
DNA: TGTGCCAGCAGTGACCAGCCGGGACAGGGGGAAAATTCACCCCTCCACTTT
CDR3: CASSDQPGQGENSPLHF

J: TRBJ1-2
V: TRBV6-5
size: few
length: 14
D: TRBD1
DNA: TGTGCCAGCAGTTACACCGACAGGGGGTATGGCTACACCTTC
CDR3: CASSYTDRGYGYTF

J: TRBJ1-6
V: TRBV27
size: NA
length: 13
D: NA
DNA: TGTGCCAGCAGTTTGTACGTCGAGTCACCCCTCCACTTT
CDR3: CASSLYVESPLHF

J: TRBJ1-6
V: TRBV19
size: NA
length: 13
D: NA
DNA: TGTGCCAGTAGTCTCGGGTGGAGCTCACCCCTCCACTTT
CDR3: CASSLGWSSPLHF

J: TRBJ2-7
V: TRBV28
size: NA
length: 14
D: NA
DNA: TGTGCCAGCAGTTTCGGGCCCGGAGGAAGCGAGCAGTACTTC
CDR3: CASSFGPGGSEQYF

J: TRBJ1-6
V: TRBV29-1
size: NA
length: 12
D: TRBD1
DNA: TGCAGCGCCGGGACAGGGAATTCACCCCTCCACTTT
CDR3: CSAGTGNSPLHF

J: TRBJ2-5
V: TRBV9
size: NA
length: 15
D: NA
DNA: TGTGCCAGCAGCGTAGTTGCGAGGGTGGGTGAGACCCAGTACTTC
CDR3: CASSVVARVGETQYF

J: TRBJ1-1
V: TRBV6-5
size: NA
length: 16
D: NA
DNA: TGTGCCAGCAGTTACCAATCGGGAAGGTCGAACACTGAAGCTTTCTTT
CDR3: CASSYQSGRSNTEAFF

J: TRBJ2-7
V: TRBV14
size: NA
length: 17
D: TRBD2
DNA: TGTGCCAGCAGCCAGGGAACCCCTAGCGGGGTGACCTACGAGCAGTACTTC
CDR3: CASSQGTPSGVTYEQYF

J: TRBJ2-2
V: TRBV29-1
size: NA
length: 14
D: TRBD2
DNA: TGCAGCGTTTTTCGGGGGGGAGGCACCGGGGAGCTGTTTTTT
CDR3: CSVFRGGGTGELFF

J: TRBJ2-5
V: TRBV6-1
size: NA
length: 14
D: TRBD2
DNA: TGTGCCAGCGGGTGGACTAGCGGGGGGGAGACCCAGTACTTC
CDR3: CASGWTSGGETQYF

J: TRBJ2-1
V: TRBV9
size: NA
length: 15
D: TRBD2
DNA: TGTGCCAGCAGCGTACCGCGGGGGGTATACAATGAGCAGTTCTTC
CDR3: CASSVPRGVYNEQFF

J: TRBJ2-5
V: TRBV14
size: NA
length: 13
D: NA
DNA: TGTGCCAGCAGCCAAACTCAGGCAGGGACCCAGTACTTC
CDR3: CASSQTQAGTQYF

J: TRBJ1-5
V: TRBV7-8
size: few
length: 15
D: TRBD1
DNA: TGTGCCAGCAGCGTCGACAGGGTTACCAATCAGCCCCAGCATTTT
CDR3: CASSVDRVTNQPQHF

J: TRBJ2-5
V: TRBV5-1
size: NA
length: 14
D: TRBD1
DNA: TGCGCCAGCAGCTCCCAGGGGGCGGAAGAGACCCAGTACTTC
CDR3: CASSSQGAEETQYF